This note documents a single T cell receptor beta chain sequence. In germline, CDR1 is WNHNN, CDR2 SYGVQD (reference sequence). V was trimmed by 3 bases and J by 4 bases, leaving 13 bases between them. The CDR3 is 14 residues long. This sample was taken from a study of shared clonotypes between healthy human individuals. It was across several immunoSEQ plates that each subset's genomic DNA was evenly split. Method: immunoSEQ multiplex PCR; TCRdb's copy keeps in-frame clones and lacks some. The data show 2 million to 3 million clones, approximately 94% seen once. Sequencing used naive CD4+ T cells sorted from blood. Subset defined: CD45RA+ positively selected. This chain connects TRBV10-1 to TRBJ2-7; D perhaps matches TRBD1 (6 bases). The clonotype comes from a man in his late teens or twenties in good health. Here the CDR3 DNA reads TGCGCCAGCAGTGACCCTACCACAGGGTACGAGCAGTACTTC. Translated: CASSDPTTGYEQYF.